These T cell receptor beta chains were read from a single sample in a study of cytomegalovirus exposure and HLA in healthy donors. TCRdb's copy holds only in-frame clones and misses some; the assay was immunoSEQ multiplex PCR. The sample has 250,000 to 400,000 clones; approximately 91% are singletons. Sample: PBMCs. All receptors derive from a young man in good health and CMV-seronegative. The CDR3 runs from the conserved cysteine through the conserved F or W. A D gene is named only where the DNA matches it firmly. Size is stated for part of the rows, as once, few or many counts, or as a class when the clone is expanded.

length,J,D,size,V,CDR3,DNA
16,TRBJ2-1,NA,once,TRBV7-8,CASSSGRTDAYNEQFF,TGTGCCAGCAGCTCCGGACGGACAGACGCCTACAATGAGCAGTTCTTC
15,TRBJ2-1,NA,NA,TRBV25-1,CASSEGGATYNEQFF,TGTGCCAGCAGTGAGGGCGGGGCGACCTACAATGAGCAGTTCTTC
13,TRBJ2-7,TRBD1,NA,TRBV6-1,CASRETGAYEQYF,TGTGCCAGCAGAGAGACAGGGGCCTACGAGCAGTACTTC
16,TRBJ1-1,TRBD1,NA,TRBV7-2,CASSPDRGQQNTEAFF,TGTGCCAGCAGCCCAGATCGGGGACAGCAAAACACTGAAGCTTTCTTT
15,TRBJ2-6,NA,NA,TRBV4-3,CASSSQGSGANVLTF,TGCGCCAGCAGCTCACAGGGCTCTGGGGCCAACGTCCTGACTTTC
15,TRBJ1-1,TRBD1,once,TRBV18,CASSLGQGAGTEAFF,TGTGCCAGCTCCCTAGGACAGGGGGCAGGCACTGAAGCTTTCTTT
14,TRBJ1-4,NA,NA,TRBV7-7,CASSLMVGDEKLFF,TGTGCCAGCAGCTTAATGGTAGGGGATGAAAAACTGTTTTTT
16,TRBJ1-1,TRBD1,NA,TRBV4-1,CASSQDHQGGNTEAFF,TGCGCCAGCAGCCAAGACCACCAGGGGGGGAACACTGAAGCTTTCTTT
13,TRBJ2-7,NA,NA,TRBV5-6,CASSLDYSYEQYF,TGTGCCAGCAGCTTGGACTACTCCTACGAGCAGTACTTC
15,TRBJ2-1,TRBD2,NA,TRBV19,CASSMSSGGAGEQFF,TGTGCCAGTAGTATGAGTAGCGGGGGGGCAGGAGAGCAGTTCTTC
14,TRBJ1-2,NA,once,TRBV6-6,CASSYSASGGGYTF,TGTGCCAGCAGTTACTCGGCGTCGGGTGGAGGCTACACCTTC
15,TRBJ2-1,TRBD2,NA,TRBV5-1,CASSFVGGAYNEQFF,TGCGCCAGCAGCTTCGTTGGGGGGGCCTACAATGAGCAGTTCTTC
13,TRBJ2-7,TRBD1,NA,TRBV5-4,CASSAPGGYEQYF,TGTGCCAGCAGCGCCCCAGGGGGCTACGAGCAGTACTTC
12,TRBJ1-3,NA,NA,TRBV6-1,CASASSGNTIYF,TGTGCCAGCGCGAGCTCTGGAAACACCATATATTTT
14,TRBJ2-7,TRBD1,NA,TRBV5-1,CASSWDRNNYEQYF,TGCGCCAGCAGCTGGGACAGAAATAACTACGAGCAGTACTTC
14,TRBJ2-1,NA,NA,TRBV12-5,CASGLVQIEGEQFF,TGTGCTAGTGGTTTGGTACAGATCGAAGGTGAGCAGTTCTTC